Included here is one T cell receptor beta chain sequence, with context. Its antigen is as yet unknown. These data are taken from a study of cytomegalovirus exposure and HLA in healthy donors. Whole-study results and caveats: In a later analysis, DRB1 alleles had the most associated TCRs; HLA-C alleles the fewest. When a later analysis was performed, an Asian-associated ancestry cluster reportedly had fewer N-insertions than the approximately 680-donor mean.

The V end lost 6 bases, the J end lost 0 bases, and 11 bases lay between the germline ends. Germline-derived CDR1 and CDR2 are MNHEY and SVGAGI. This CDR3 has 14 amino acids. PCR primers comprised 60 Vbeta and 13 Jbeta primers. Clones were read by immunoSEQ multiplex PCR, and TCRdb kept only the in-frame ones, dropping some. The sample includes under 200,000 clones, 76% of them seen just once. The sequence derives from a man between 60 and 75 years old in good health and CMV-seronegative. The rearrangement uses TRBV6-5 and TRBJ1-1; possibly TRBD1 for D (6 bases). The sequencing sample was made of PBMCs. The CDR3 nucleotides read TGTGCCAGCAGGCCCCAGGGGATGAACACTGAAGCTTTCTTT. This sequence encodes CASRPQGMNTEAFF.